The 11 T cell receptor beta chains presented below share a single source sample, sequenced in a study of T cells after somatic rescue of genetic block (dated by TCRdb to the early 2020s). Libraries came from the immunoSEQ multiplex PCR assay. The table was pulled from immuneACCESS by TCRdb, which kept in-frame rearrangements only. Such tables lose some clones; where checked, under half of the loss comes from unresolved V genes, and the rest has no known cause. A total of approximately 70,000 clones appear in this sample, approximately 90% of them only once. 2.8% of the sample goes to the ten largest clones. Sequencing was done on a sample of peripheral blood mononuclear cells (PBMCs). These receptor sequences come from a man aged 25 to 45.

In this sample, this clone turned up once. The V and J genes are TRBV10-3 and TRBJ2-5; 11 positions match TRBD2. Germline loops: CDR1 ENHRY, CDR2 SYGVKD. CDR3 length equals 14 residues. J was trimmed by 4 bases and V by 6 bases; bases with no gene match: 4. The CDR3 is CAISLAGGRETQYF. DNA for the CDR3: TGTGCCATCAGCCTAGCGGGAGGTCGAGAGACCCAGTACTTC.

This rearrangement joins TRBV14 to TRBJ2-3; D is ambiguous. Germline V gene sequence: CDR1 SGHDN, CDR2 FVKESK. V gave up 3 bases and J gave up 10 bases, with 11 bases separating them. CDR3 size: 12 residues. CDR3 loop: CASSHARAAQYF. CDR3 nucleotides: TGTGCCAGCAGCCACGCCCGAGCCGCGCAGTATTTT. Filled out from reference TRBV14 and TRBJ2-3, the complete variable domain reads EAGVTQFPSHSVIEKGQTVTLRCDPISGHDNLYWYRRVMGKEIKFLLHFVKESKQDESGMPNNRFLAERTGGTYSTLKVQPAELEDSGVYFCASSHARAAQYFGPGTRLTVL.

The chain has TRBV7-3 and TRBJ2-7; the match to TRBD1 covers 8 bases. Trimming at V came to 0 bases and at J to 7 bases, leaving 8 bases not matched to a gene. The V gene's germline CDR1 is SGHTA and CDR2 FQGTGA. The CDR3 spans 15 residues. The CDR3 coding sequence is TGTGCCAGCAGCTTAACGAATGGACAGGGAGGAGAGCAGTACTTC. Its translation: CASSLTNGQGGEQYF.

J is TRBJ1-3 and V is TRBV15; no clear D. The CDR3 runs 17 residues. The V end was cut by 5 bases, the J end by 0 bases, with 17 bases between. The V gene's germline CDR1 is LNHNV and CDR2 YYDKDF (reference sequence). The CDR3 DNA reads TGTGCCACCAGCGAGACGTCCTCCTTGAGCTCTGGAAACACCATATATTTT. It encodes CATSETSSLSSGNTIYF. Supplemented by reference TRBV15 and TRBJ1-3, the full variable domain reads DAMVIQNPRYQVTQFGKPVTLSCSQTLNHNVMYWYQQKSSQAPKLLFHYYDKDFNNEADTPDNFQSRRPNTSFCFLDIRSPGLGDTAMYLCATSETSSLSSGNTIYFGEGSWLTVV.

This chain uses TRBV5-4 with TRBJ2-7; tentative D call: TRBD2 (7 bases). Trimming shortened V by 7 bases and J by 0 bases, and 17 bases separated the two germline ends. CDR1 and CDR2 from the germline V gene are SGHNT and YYREEE (reference sequence). The CDR3 runs 15 residues. Written as DNA, the CDR3 is TGTGCCAGCTCCAGGGGAGGGGAAATCTCCTACGAGCAGTACTTC. It yields the protein CASSRGGEISYEQYF.

The V gene is TRBV9, the J gene TRBJ2-5, with no clear D. The germline V and J ends were trimmed by 0 bases and 2 bases, with 11 bases remaining between them. CDR3 length: 15 residues. Looked up from germline, CDR1 is SGDLS and CDR2 is YYNGEE. The CDR3 region has the DNA TGTGCCAGCAGCGTAGGAGTTAGCAGGCAAGAGACCCAGTACTTC. The encoded protein is CASSVGVSRQETQYF. The full variable domain, rest sourced from reference TRBV9 and TRBJ2-5, is DSGVTQTPKHLITATGQRVTLRCSPRSGDLSVYWYQQSLDQGLQFLIQYYNGEERAKGNILERFSAQQFPDLHSELNLSSLELGDSALYFCASSVGVSRQETQYFGPGTRLLVL.

The rearrangement uses TRBV5-5 and TRBJ2-3; no firm D call. The CDR3 extends over 11 amino acids. The ends were cut back, 6 bases at V and 4 bases at J, with 6 bases in the middle. Germline values: CDR1 SGHKS, CDR2 YYEKEE (reference sequence). The CDR3, as DNA: TGTGCCAGCACCCCAGCAGATACGCAGTATTTT. Amino acid sequence: CASTPADTQYF.

The chain carries TRBV7-8 and TRBJ2-1; 9 bases map to TRBD2. The CDR3 sequence is 15 residues long. The ends lost 2 bases at V and 7 bases at J; junction bases unmatched: 6. Per the germline V gene, CDR1 is SGHVS and CDR2 is FQNEAQ. CDR3 DNA sequence: TGTGCCAGCAGCTTAATAGCGGGAGCCGGTAATGAGCAGTTCTTC. This codes for CASSLIAGAGNEQFF.

The J gene is TRBJ2-3, the V gene TRBV14; D is unresolved. The CDR3 totals 16 residues. The germline CDR1 and CDR2 sequences are SGHDN and FVKESK. The V and J ends lost 6 bases and 2 bases respectively, with 18 bases between them. CDR3 DNA sequence: TGTGCCAGCAGGCCTACAGCCGGCCCCACCACAGATACGCAGTATTTT. It specifies CASRPTAGPTTDTQYF.

The V and J genes are TRBV27 and TRBJ1-1, with D possibly TRBD1 on 5 matching bases. Germline assignment: CDR1 MNHEY and CDR2 SMNVEV (reference sequence). CDR3 size: 13 residues. The V gene lost 0 bases and the J gene lost 3 bases, with 5 bases spanning the gap. The DNA for the CDR3 is TGTGCCAGCAGTTTATCGGGGGACACTGAAGCTTTCTTT. It encodes CASSLSGDTEAFF.

CDR3 bases: TGTGCCAGCAGACTCGGGACAGGGGGACACTATAATTCACCCCTCCACTTT. Protein: CASRLGTGGHYNSPLHF. The chain couples TRBV7-9 to TRBJ1-6; 11 nucleotides agree with TRBD1. V was pared by 6 bases and J by 3 bases, with 7 bases of the junction left unmatched. Germline loops: CDR1 SEHNR, CDR2 FQNEAQ (reference sequence). The CDR3 has 17 amino acids. The full variable domain, rest sourced from reference TRBV7-9 and TRBJ1-6, is DTGVSQNPRHKITKRGQNVTFRCDPISEHNRLYWYRQTLGQGPEFLTYFQNEAQLEKSRLLSDRFSAERPKGSFSTLEIQRTEQGDSAMYLCASRLGTGGHYNSPLHFGNGTRLTVT.